The 32 T cell receptor beta chains below all came from one sample that was sequenced in a study of T-cell reconstitution after alpha-beta-depleted transplantation in children. Unique molecular identifiers were used in preparing the TCRbeta library. TCRdb reprocessed the PCR reads with MiXCR, giving one entry per CDR3 protein. The sample yields about a million distinct CDR3 sequences, about 29% seen once. Sequencing was performed on PBMCs, mostly from graft donor cells, taken 360 days after TCRalphabeta/CD19-depleted stem cell transplant. The source of these receptors is a boy younger than two who had a stem cell transplant for SCID, so the T cells may come from the graft donor.

This clonotype was counted a single time. The chain couples TRBV7-7 to TRBJ2-3; 7 positions match TRBD1. V gave up 2 bases and J gave up 3 bases; unmatched junction bases: 5. CDR3 length: 15 amino acids. Germline V gene sequence: CDR1 SSHAT, CDR2 FNYEAQ (reference sequence). For the CDR3, the DNA is TGTGCCAGCAGCTTATCGGGACAGACTACAGATACGCAGTATTTT. Its translation: CASSLSGQTTDTQYF. Combining the CDR3 with reference TRBV7-7 and TRBJ2-3 gives the whole variable domain GAGVSQSPRYKVTKRGQDVTLRCDPISSHATLYWYQQALGQGPEFLTYFNYEAQPDKSGLPSDRFSAERPEGSISTLTIQRTEQRDSAMYRCASSLSGQTTDTQYFGPGTRLTVL.

CDR3 sequence: CASNGWGPSSYNEQFF. The CDR3 region has the DNA TGTGCCAGCAATGGGTGGGGGCCGAGCTCCTACAATGAGCAGTTCTTC. The chain employs TRBV6-2 or TRBV6-3 and TRBJ2-1; possibly TRBD1 for D (6 bases). The CDR3 is made up of 16 amino acids. Deletions cut 7 bases from V and 0 bases from J, with 16 bases between. Germline-derived CDR1 and CDR2 are MNHEY and SVGEGT.

This clonotype has just a few counts. A read error is possible here, since a much larger clone lies one base away. This chain uses TRBV7-2 with TRBJ2-5, with TRBD2 matching over 12 bases. V gave up 1 base and J gave up 4 bases; unmatched junction bases: 1. The CDR3 runs to 15 residues. The germline V gene encodes CDR1 SGHTA and CDR2 FQGNSA. In nucleotides, the CDR3 is TGTGCCAGCAGCTTAGGACTAGCGGGGGTAGAGACCCAGTACTTC. Encoded protein: CASSLGLAGVETQYF.

This chain joins TRBV4-3 and TRBJ1-4; unclear D gene. Germline-derived CDR1 and CDR2 are LGHNA and YSLEER. Trimming removed 4 bases from V and 0 bases from J, with 12 bases in between. CDR3 length equals 16 residues. The CDR3 reads CASSPLGRATNEKLFF. The CDR3 DNA follows: TGCGCCAGCAGCCCGTTAGGGCGGGCAACTAATGAAAAACTGTTTTTT.

This clonotype was counted a few times. The rearrangement links TRBV6-2 or TRBV6-3 to TRBJ1-1; D perhaps matches TRBD1 (5 bases). The CDR3 contains 14 residues. CDR1 is MNHEY, CDR2 SVGEGT, per germline. V was cut by 5 bases and J by 4 bases, with 14 bases left in between. The DNA of the CDR3 is TGTGCCAGCAGTACTCAGGGAGTGGGCACTGAAGCTTTCTTT. Amino acid sequence: CASSTQGVGTEAFF.

The table lists this clonotype with many counts. The chain recombines TRBV19 with TRBJ1-1; D is undetermined. The ends were cut back, 1 base at V and 4 bases at J, with 10 bases in the middle. The germline CDR1 and CDR2 sequences are LNHDA and SQIVND (reference sequence). This CDR3 spans 14 amino acids. CDR3 sequence: CASSIGGGSTEAFF. DNA for the CDR3: TGTGCCAGTAGTATAGGGGGTGGGAGCACTGAAGCTTTCTTT.

CDR3 nucleotides: TGTGCCAGCAGTGAACATTGGGGCGCGGGCACTGAAGCTTTCTTT. It specifies CASSEHWGAGTEAFF. J is TRBJ1-1 and V is TRBV25-1; D might be TRBD1 (5 bases). Germline-derived CDR1 and CDR2 are MGHDK and SYGVNS. Between the trimmed V and J ends, which lost 2 bases and 4 bases, there was a span of 14 bases. The length of the CDR3 is 15 residues.

This clonotype was picked up many times. This sequence joins TRBV5-1 and TRBJ1-1; no definite D call. Germline CDR1 is SGHRS and CDR2 is YFSETQ. This CDR3 is 15 amino acids long. Trimming removed 4 bases from V and 0 bases from J, with 13 bases in between. The CDR3 region has the DNA TGCGCCAGCAGCAATACGGTGGCGGTGAACACTGAAGCTTTCTTT. It specifies CASSNTVAVNTEAFF.

This clonotype came up a few times. This chain uses TRBV11-2 with TRBJ2-1; D gene uncertain. The germline gives CDR1 SGHAT, CDR2 FQNNGV. V lost 0 bases and J 8 bases, leaving 11 bases between the germline ends. The CDR3 covers 14 residues. CDR3 bases: TGTGCCAGCAGCTTAGACGTAGGGAAAGATGAGCAGTTCTTC. Translation: CASSLDVGKDEQFF.

The chain carries TRBV24-1 and TRBJ2-1; possible D gene TRBD1, 5 bases. The CDR3 loop spans 14 amino acids. Deletions cut 4 bases from V and 10 bases from J, with 16 bases between. CDR1 and CDR2 from the germline V gene are KGHDR and SFDVKD. The CDR3 region has the DNA TGTGCCACCAGTGAACACAAGCAGGGCCGCGAGCAGTTCTTC. Translated: CATSEHKQGREQFF.

The chain uses TRBV7-6 and TRBJ2-5; possibly TRBD2 for D (6 bases). This CDR3 is built from 15 residues. Looked up from germline, CDR1 is SGHVS and CDR2 is FNYEAQ. V was pared by 3 bases and J by 5 bases, with 16 bases between. DNA of the CDR3: TGTGCCAGCAGCTTGATGGTGGGCGGGGACGAGACCCAGTACTTC. This codes for CASSLMVGGDETQYF.

The chain links TRBV20-1 to TRBJ2-5; a possible D gene is TRBD2 (6 bases). V was clipped by 6 bases and J by 4 bases, with 18 bases between them. CDR3 size: 14 residues. Per the germline V gene, CDR1 is DFQATT and CDR2 is SNEGSKA (reference sequence). In DNA form, the CDR3 reads TGCAGTGCGTGGATTTCGCGGGGTTCAGAGACCCAGTACTTC. It is translated as CSAWISRGSETQYF.

The chain combines TRBV28 with TRBJ1-6; no definite D call. The CDR3 consists of 14 residues. Germline-derived CDR1 and CDR2 are MDHEN and SYDVKM. V lost 3 bases and J lost 7, with 10 bases in between. CDR3 nucleotide sequence: TGTGCCAGCAGTTTTGGACGATTAAATTCACCCCTCCACTTT. This translates into CASSFGRLNSPLHF. The full variable domain, completed using reference TRBV28 and TRBJ1-6, is DVKVTQSSRYLVKRTGEKVFLECVQDMDHENMFWYRQDPGLGLRLIYFSYDVKMKEKGDIPEGYSVSREKKERFSLILESASTNQTSMYLCASSFGRLNSPLHFGNGTRLTVT.

This clonotype was seen a single time. The gene calls are TRBV5-1 and TRBJ2-3; D is perhaps TRBD2 (7 bases). V lost 4 bases and J 2 bases, leaving 20 bases between the germline ends. CDR1 is SGHRS and CDR2 is YFSETQ in the germline V gene. The CDR3 spans 17 residues. In nucleotides, the CDR3 is TGCGCCAGCAGCGAAGGTCTTGCCGGGGGGCTCACAGATACGCAGTATTTT. It codes for CASSEGLAGGLTDTQYF.

This chain links TRBV18 with TRBJ2-3; maybe TRBD2 (6 bases). CDR1 and CDR2 from the germline V gene are KGHSH and LQKENI. The CDR3 loop spans 15 amino acids. Between the trimmed V and J ends, which lost 5 bases and 5 bases, there was a span of 17 bases. As DNA, the CDR3 is TGTGCCAGCTCAGAAACCCTAGGAGGGCTAGATACGCAGTATTTT. Translated: CASSETLGGLDTQYF.

V is TRBV12-3 or TRBV12-4 and J is TRBJ2-5, with 7 nucleotides matching TRBD2. Trimming removed 3 bases from V and 4 bases from J; junction bases left unmatched: 8. There are 15 residues in the CDR3. In nucleotides, the CDR3 is TGTGCCAGCAGTTTCCAAAGCGGGGTTTCAGAGACCCAGTACTTC. Translating it yields CASSFQSGVSETQYF.

The J gene is TRBJ2-1, the V gene TRBV5-6; possibly TRBD2 for D (5 bases). Trimming pared 0 bases from V and 4 bases from J, leaving 11 bases between. The germline CDR1 and CDR2 sequences are SGHDT and YYEEEE. The CDR3 contains 15 residues. DNA of the CDR3: TGTGCCAGCAGCTTGGCTAGCACAATATACAATGAGCAGTTCTTC. It encodes CASSLASTIYNEQFF. Based on the CDR3 plus reference TRBV5-6 and TRBJ2-1, the full variable domain is DAGVTQSPTHLIKTRGQQVTLRCSPKSGHDTVSWYQQALGQGPQFIFQYYEEEERQRGNFPDRFSGHQFPNYSSELNVNALLLGDSALYLCASSLASTIYNEQFFGPGTRLTVL.

Here the CDR3 reads CASSVGGRTTDTQYF. As DNA, the CDR3 is TGTGCCAGCAGCGTAGGGGGCCGAACCACAGATACGCAGTATTTT. The rearrangement joins TRBV9 to TRBJ2-3; D may be TRBD1 (5 bases). The CDR3 consists of 15 residues. The V gene's germline CDR1 is SGDLS and CDR2 YYNGEE. Trimming cost V 0 bases and J 2 bases, with 10 bases left between them.

The V gene is TRBV24-1, the J gene TRBJ2-1; tentatively, D is TRBD2 (5 bases). The germline gives CDR1 KGHDR, CDR2 SFDVKD. The CDR3 contains 17 residues. The V gene lost 9 bases and the J gene lost 6 bases, with 26 bases spanning the gap. The CDR3 loop is CATASGPDPRGSNEQFF. CDR3 DNA: TGTGCCACCGCCTCCGGCCCCGACCCCCGAGGGTCCAATGAGCAGTTCTTC.

DNA for the CDR3: TGTGCCAGCAGTGAATCCGGCGGCTCCTACGAGCAGTACTTC. It yields the protein CASSESGGSYEQYF. The chain carries TRBV25-1 and TRBJ2-7; no definite D call. This CDR3 is built from 14 residues. Trimming removed 1 base at V and 0 bases at J, with 7 bases between. Germline V CDR1 and CDR2: MGHDK, SYGVNS.

In its sample, this clonotype was seen a few times. The chain is built from TRBV7-2 and TRBJ2-1; maybe TRBD1 (5 bases). V was cut by 1 base and J by 2 bases, with 9 bases left in between. Per germline, CDR1 SGHTA and CDR2 FQGNSA. The CDR3 sequence is 15 residues long. The chain's CDR3 is CASSLGTIAYNEQFF. In nucleotides, the CDR3 is TGTGCCAGCAGCTTAGGGACAATCGCCTACAATGAGCAGTTCTTC.

The J gene is TRBJ1-1, the V gene TRBV12-3 or TRBV12-4; no reliable D call. This CDR3 region has 14 residues. Between the trimmed V and J ends, which lost 6 bases and 1 base, there was a span of 12 bases. The CDR3 DNA reads as TGTGCCAGCAGCAGGCGGGGAGGGAACACTGAAGCTTTCTTT. Translating it yields CASSRRGGNTEAFF.

The chain recombines TRBV4-1 with TRBJ2-5; no reliable D call. V shed 2 bases and J shed 5 bases, with 15 bases lying between them. Germline V gene sequence: CDR1 MGHRA, CDR2 YSYEKL. The CDR3 is 15 residues long. The DNA for the CDR3 is TGCGCCAGCAGCCAAAACTCGGGTGGCAGGGAGACCCAGTACTTC. Translating it yields CASSQNSGGRETQYF.

V is TRBV3-1 and J is TRBJ2-6; D unresolved. The germline V gene has CDR1 LGHDT and CDR2 YNNKEL (reference sequence). V lost 1 base, J lost 4 bases, and 11 bases lay in between. CDR3 length: 16 residues. The CDR3 nucleotides are TGTGCCAGCAGCCAAGTTCTAGGCTTGGGGGCCAACGTCCTGACTTTC. It encodes CASSQVLGLGANVLTF.

The chain combines TRBV20-1 with TRBJ1-1, with D possibly being TRBD1 (6 bases). Germline CDR1 and CDR2: DFQATT and SNEGSKA (reference sequence). Deletions cut 0 bases from V and 1 base from J, with 12 bases between. The CDR3 runs 15 residues. The CDR3 spells CSARDGGRPNTEAFF. CDR3 DNA: TGCAGTGCTAGAGATGGGGGCAGGCCGAACACTGAAGCTTTCTTT.

The chain is built from TRBV11-2 and TRBJ2-1, with TRBD2 matching 13 bases. J was trimmed by 0 bases and V by 4 bases; bases with no gene match: 9. The germline CDR1 and CDR2 sequences are SGHAT and FQNNGV. The CDR3 extends over 19 amino acids. As DNA, the CDR3 is TGTGCCAGCAGCTCCCCGACTAGCGGGGGGTTAAGCTCCTACAATGAGCAGTTCTTC. Translating gives CASSSPTSGGLSSYNEQFF.

The chain recombines TRBV4-1 with TRBJ2-2; 7 bases match TRBD2. This CDR3 comprises 15 residues. Germline V gene lookup returns CDR1 MGHRA and CDR2 YSYEKL. V trimming: 2 bases; J trimming: 6 bases; junction bases outside the gene matches: 6. CDR3 DNA: TGCGCCAGCAGCCAATTTCGGACTAGTTCCGGGGAGCTGTTTTTT. This translates into CASSQFRTSSGELFF.

The chain joins TRBV7-2 to TRBJ2-3; 8 bases align to TRBD2. CDR1 is SGHTA and CDR2 is FQGNSA in the germline V gene. This CDR3 has 14 amino acids. The V gene end was trimmed by 3 bases and the J gene end by 5 bases; junction bases not matched to a gene: 4. The CDR3 DNA reads TGTGCCAGCAGCTTTAGCGGGGTTGAAGATACGCAGTATTTT. It codes for CASSFSGVEDTQYF.

This clonotype was observed a few times. CDR3 residues: CASRDRGISSNEQFF. In nucleotides, the CDR3 is TGTGCCAGTAGGGACAGGGGGATATCATCCAATGAGCAGTTCTTC. The chain joins TRBV19 to TRBJ2-1, with 10 bases identical to TRBD1. This CDR3 is 15 amino acids long. After removal of 6 bases from V and 6 bases from J, the junction contained 8 bases not matched to a gene. CDR1 is LNHDA and CDR2 is SQIVND in the germline V gene (reference sequence).

This clonotype came up a few times. The chain uses TRBV20-1 and TRBJ2-1; tentatively, D is TRBD1 or TRBD2 (5 bases each). The V gene lost 5 bases and the J gene lost 3 bases, with 11 bases spanning the gap. Germline V gene data show CDR1 as DFQATT and CDR2 as SNEGSKA (reference sequence). The CDR3 totals 13 residues. The CDR3 DNA reads as TGCAGTGCTCCGGGACCGAACTACAATGAGCAGTTCTTC. As protein: CSAPGPNYNEQFF.

The rearrangement joins TRBV7-9 to TRBJ1-3; unclear D gene. This CDR3 is built from 17 residues. The germline V gene has CDR1 SEHNR and CDR2 FQNEAQ (reference sequence). Trimming removed 2 bases from V and 0 bases from J, with 14 bases in between. DNA of the CDR3: TGTGCCAGCAGCTTACCGATGGAGGCATACTCTGGAAACACCATATATTTT. Translating it yields CASSLPMEAYSGNTIYF.

In its sample, this clonotype was seen many times. The chain carries TRBV7-9 and TRBJ2-1; 8 bases map to TRBD2. The CDR3 sequence is 16 residues long. In germline, CDR1 is SEHNR, CDR2 FQNEAQ (reference sequence). The V segment lost 1 base and the J segment 4 bases; nucleotides outside the gene matches: 6. The CDR3 loop reads CASSLVGAGAYNEQFF. CDR3 DNA sequence: TGTGCCAGCAGCTTAGTGGGAGCGGGGGCTTACAATGAGCAGTTCTTC.